The source of this TCR beta chain is a study of T cell responses to AZD1222 COVID-19 vaccine. Study conclusions and caveats: Vaccination with two AZD1222 doses was followed by a rise in Spike-specific TCR breadth and depth. CD4 TCRs associated with vaccination spanned spike, dominating at 160-218 and 743-854.

Concerning this clone itself: What it binds is unknown.

Sequenced by immunoSEQ multiplex PCR; TCRdb stores in-frame clones only, minus some. The sample holds around 140,000 clones; roughly 93% are singletons and the top ten take under 6.5%. Per the germline V gene, CDR1 is MGHRA and CDR2 is YSYEKL. J was trimmed by 7 bases and V by 1 base; bases with no gene match: 9. This CDR3 is built from 18 residues. The receptor was isolated from an adult in good health. Sample: peripheral blood, taken on day 0 of AZD1222 vaccination. The chain uses TRBV4-1 and TRBJ2-1; 14 bases match TRBD2. CDR3 region: CASSQAGLAGGRSNEQFF. Here the CDR3 DNA reads TGCGCCAGCAGCCAAGCCGGACTAGCGGGAGGCCGTTCTAATGAGCAGTTCTTC.